Each of the 24 T cell receptor beta chains below was sequenced from the same sample in a study of blood T cell repertoires in COVID-19. Data came from immunoSEQ multiplex PCR; TCRdb stores just in-frame clones and leaves some out. The table shows 15,000 or so clones, with 80% to 90% occurring only once. Specimen: peripheral blood. Receptors were obtained from an elderly man with active COVID-19.

The count of this clone is one. J is TRBJ1-1 and V is TRBV18, with no clear D. The CDR3 loop spans 13 amino acids. The V and J ends lost 3 bases and 2 bases respectively, with 7 bases between them. Per the germline V gene, CDR1 is KGHSH and CDR2 is LQKENI. The CDR3 nucleotides read TGTGCCAGCTCACCGGACTTAAACACTGAAGCTTTCTTT. It translates to CASSPDLNTEAFF.

V and J are TRBV19 and TRBJ1-2; tentatively, D is TRBD1 (5 bases). V gave up 3 bases and J gave up 6 bases, with 14 bases separating them. Germline V CDR1 and CDR2: LNHDA, SQIVND (reference sequence). CDR3 length: 14 residues. DNA of the CDR3: TGTGCCAGTAGTATTTCCAGGGCTGTCAATGGCTACACCTTC. This translates into CASSISRAVNGYTF. The full variable domain, completed using reference TRBV19 and TRBJ1-2, is DGGITQSPKYLFRKEGQNVTLSCEQNLNHDAMYWYRQDPGQGLRLIYYSQIVNDFQKGDIAEGYSVSREKKESFPLTVTSAQKNPTAFYLCASSISRAVNGYTFGSGTRLTVV.

The CDR3 nucleotides read TGTGCCAGCAGCTTGGGACTAGCGGGAGGATCAGATGAGCAGTTCTTC. Translated: CASSLGLAGGSDEQFF. The chain joins TRBV2 to TRBJ2-1; 15 bases line up with TRBD2. Germline V gene lookup returns CDR1 SNHLY and CDR2 FYNNEI. Germline trimming cut 6 bases from V and 8 bases from J; bases unmatched to any gene: 8. The CDR3 contains 16 residues. Full variable domain (rest looked up from reference TRBV2 and TRBJ2-1): EPEVTQTPSHQVTQMGQEVILRCVPISNHLYFYWYRQILGQKVEFLVSFYNNEISEKSEIFDDQFSVERPDGSNFTLKIRSTKLEDSAMYFCASSLGLAGGSDEQFFGPGTRLTVL.

This clone was detected only once. The junction shows a germline mismatch at one end, possibly a read error. This sequence joins TRBV4-1 and TRBJ1-5, with D uncertain. Germline V gives CDR1 MGHRA, CDR2 YSYEKL. There are 14 residues in the CDR3. This CDR3 is CASSQGRSNQPQHF. In DNA form, the CDR3 reads TGCGCCAGCAGTCAAGGGAGGAGCAATCAGCCCCAGCATTTT.

The chain links TRBV7-2 to TRBJ2-1; TRBD2 matches at 7 bases. Losses at the gene ends were 3 bases for V and 8 bases for J; bases not matched to a gene: 10. CDR1 and CDR2 (germline): SGHTA, FQGNSA. This CDR3 is built from 15 residues. The CDR3 protein is CASSFGGGSSYEQFF. Here the CDR3 DNA reads TGTGCCAGCAGCTTTGGGGGAGGGAGCAGTTATGAGCAGTTCTTC.

The chain uses TRBV7-9 and TRBJ2-1; D gene unclear. V lost 0 bases and J 6 bases, leaving 9 bases between the germline ends. This CDR3 is 14 amino acids long. CDR1 SEHNR and CDR2 FQNEAQ come from the germline V gene (reference sequence). The chain's CDR3 is CASSLAGGLNEQFF. In DNA, the CDR3 is TGTGCCAGCAGCTTAGCTGGTGGGCTCAATGAGCAGTTCTTC.

The V call is TRBV2, the J call TRBJ2-1, with 7 bases matching TRBD1. The V and J ends lost 6 bases and 9 bases, in that order; junction bases with no gene match: 5. CDR3 length: 12 residues. Germline V lookup: CDR1 SNHLY, CDR2 FYNNEI. The DNA for the CDR3 is TGTGCCAGCAGCGACAGGGTAGGTGAGCAGTTCTTC. The encoded protein is CASSDRVGEQFF. The whole variable domain, remainder taken from reference TRBV2 and TRBJ2-1, is EPEVTQTPSHQVTQMGQEVILRCVPISNHLYFYWYRQILGQKVEFLVSFYNNEISEKSEIFDDQFSVERPDGSNFTLKIRSTKLEDSAMYFCASSDRVGEQFFGPGTRLTVL.

V gene TRBV2 combines with J gene TRBJ2-1, with no clear D. The germline V gene encodes CDR1 SNHLY and CDR2 FYNNEI. V shed 6 bases and J shed 2 bases, with 2 bases lying between them. This CDR3 has 11 residues. The CDR3, as DNA: TGTGCCAGCAGCACCTACAATGAGCAGTTCTTC. It codes for CASSTYNEQFF.

For the CDR3, the DNA is TGCAGTGCTAACAGCCACTACGAGCAGTACTTC. It codes for CSANSHYEQYF. This chain uses TRBV20-1 with TRBJ2-7; D is ambiguous. Trimming took 4 bases from V and 3 from J, leaving 7 bases between them. Germline CDR1 reads DFQATT; CDR2 reads SNEGSKA (reference sequence). The CDR3 consists of 11 residues.

The gene calls are TRBV5-1 and TRBJ2-5; 8 bases match TRBD2. J was trimmed by 5 bases and V by 6 bases; bases with no gene match: 12. Per germline, CDR1 SGHRS and CDR2 YFSETQ. CDR3 length equals 15 residues. The CDR3 loop reads CASKIGREAGETQYF. The CDR3 DNA reads TGCGCCAGCAAAATCGGGCGGGAGGCCGGCGAGACCCAGTACTTC.

The V and J genes are TRBV19 and TRBJ2-3, with TRBD1 matching 8 bases. With 9 bases clipped from V and 3 bases from J, the junction kept 11 bases outside the gene matches. This CDR3 has 15 amino acids. Germline V lookup: CDR1 LNHDA, CDR2 SQIVND (reference sequence). The CDR3 loop reads CASARRDRRTDTQYF. For the CDR3, the DNA is TGTGCCAGCGCCCGACGGGACAGGAGAACAGATACGCAGTATTTT. Full variable domain (missing parts from reference TRBV19 and TRBJ2-3): DGGITQSPKYLFRKEGQNVTLSCEQNLNHDAMYWYRQDPGQGLRLIYYSQIVNDFQKGDIAEGYSVSREKKESFPLTVTSAQKNPTAFYLCASARRDRRTDTQYFGPGTRLTVL.

V gene TRBV6-2 or TRBV6-3 combines with J gene TRBJ2-5; weak D call: TRBD1 (5 bases). Germline assignment: CDR1 MNHEY and CDR2 SVGEGT. Trimming removed 2 bases from V and 0 bases from J, with 16 bases in between. There are 17 residues in the CDR3. The CDR3 region is CASSYPSGKVYQETQYF. Written as DNA, the CDR3 is TGTGCCAGCAGTTACCCATCAGGGAAGGTGTACCAAGAGACCCAGTACTTC.

V gene TRBV5-4 combines with J gene TRBJ2-1, with TRBD1 matching over 9 bases. CDR1 is SGHNT and CDR2 is YYREEE in the germline V gene (reference sequence). J gave up 4 bases and V 4 bases, and 6 bases lay outside the gene matches. The CDR3 covers 15 residues. For the CDR3, the DNA is TGTGCCAGCAGCCGGACCGGGACAGGGTACAATGAGCAGTTCTTC. The encoded protein is CASSRTGTGYNEQFF.

This chain connects TRBV29-1 to TRBJ2-1; 10 nucleotides match TRBD2. Trimming at V came to 2 bases and at J to 2 bases, leaving 3 bases not matched to a gene. The CDR3 sequence is 15 residues long. Germline V gene data show CDR1 as SQVTM and CDR2 as ANQGSEA. The DNA of the CDR3 is TGCAGCGTTGAATGGAGCGGGAGGGCCTACAATGAGCAGTTCTTC. Protein sequence: CSVEWSGRAYNEQFF.

The V gene is TRBV7-9, the J gene TRBJ2-3; 7 positions agree with TRBD1. Germline V CDR1 and CDR2: SEHNR, FQNEAQ (reference sequence). V lost 5 bases to trimming and J lost 3 bases; unmatched junction nucleotides: 8. The CDR3 runs to 15 residues. CDR3 in DNA: TGTGCCAGCAGCCGGGGACAGTGGAGAACAGATACGCAGTATTTT. Its translation is CASSRGQWRTDTQYF.

This chain joins TRBV2 and TRBJ2-1; maybe TRBD2 (5 bases). The CDR3 spans 13 residues. V was shortened by 11 bases and J by 3 bases, with 14 bases between the two germline ends. Germline V CDR1 and CDR2: SNHLY, FYNNEI. The CDR3 sequence is CASNPSGYNEQFF. The DNA of the CDR3 is TGTGCCTCAAACCCCAGCGGCTACAATGAGCAGTTCTTC.

The V gene is TRBV5-1, the J gene TRBJ1-4; maybe TRBD1 (6 bases). The CDR3 sequence is 14 residues long. The germline CDR1 and CDR2 sequences are SGHRS and YFSETQ. V was clipped by 4 bases and J by 8 bases, with 15 bases between them. In DNA form, the CDR3 reads TGCGCCAGCAGCCCCGGACCGGGACACGAAAAACTGTTTTTT. Protein product: CASSPGPGHEKLFF.

The gene calls are TRBV19 and TRBJ2-5; no clear D. The CDR3 is 11 residues long. The germline gives CDR1 LNHDA, CDR2 SQIVND (reference sequence). V lost 8 bases, J lost 7 bases, and 11 bases lay in between. Here the CDR3 reads CASQALGTQYF. The CDR3 bases are TGTGCCAGTCAGGCTTTAGGGACCCAGTACTTC.

The rearrangement links TRBV30 to TRBJ2-7; 13 bases line up with TRBD2. V lost 8 bases and J lost 1; bases outside the gene matches: 11. In germline, CDR1 is GTSNPN, CDR2 SVGIG (reference sequence). The CDR3 has 16 amino acids. In DNA, the CDR3 is TGTGCCGGATCCGGACTAGCGGGAGTGACATCCTACGAGCAGTACTTC. Translated: CAGSGLAGVTSYEQYF. The whole variable domain, remainder taken from reference TRBV30 and TRBJ2-7, is SQTIHQWPATLVQPVGSPLSLECTVEGTSNPNLYWYRQAAGRGLQLLFYSVGIGQISSEVPQNLSASRPQDRQFILSSKKLLLSDSGFYLCAGSGLAGVTSYEQYFGPGTRLTVT.

V is TRBV2 and J is TRBJ2-1; possible D gene TRBD1, 6 bases. V gave up 5 bases and J gave up 9 bases, with 11 bases separating them. The germline gives CDR1 SNHLY, CDR2 FYNNEI. This CDR3 comprises 12 residues. The CDR3 sequence: CASSLQGREQFF. The CDR3 region has the DNA TGTGCCAGCAGTCTACAGGGACGTGAGCAGTTCTTC.

J is TRBJ2-1 and V is TRBV18, with D uncertain. Germline V lookup: CDR1 KGHSH, CDR2 LQKENI. Trimming removed 0 bases at V and 8 bases at J, with 8 bases between. CDR3 length: 13 amino acids. The CDR3 DNA reads TGTGCCAGCTCACCACCCGGTGAAGATGAGCAGTTCTTC. Its translation: CASSPPGEDEQFF.

The CDR3, as DNA: TGTGCCAGCAGCCAAGGGGGGACTAGCGGGGGCTCCAAGCAGTACTTC. This gives the protein CASSQGGTSGGSKQYF. This chain joins TRBV3-1 (or the pseudogene TRBV3-2) and TRBJ2-7, with TRBD2 matching 14 bases. Germline V gene sequence: CDR1 LGHDT, CDR2 YNNKEL (reference sequence). The CDR3 length is 16 residues. V shed 1 base and J 8 bases; nucleotides not matched to a gene: 7.

The chain employs TRBV24-1 and TRBJ2-3; possibly TRBD1 for D (5 bases). Trimming took 1 base from V and 3 from J, leaving 13 bases between them. The CDR3 length is 16 residues. The germline CDR1 and CDR2 sequences are KGHDR and SFDVKD. The CDR3 nucleotides are TGTGCCACCAGTGATTTCCAGGGAAATCCTACAGATACGCAGTATTTT. It specifies CATSDFQGNPTDTQYF.

V usage is TRBV5-1 and J usage is TRBJ1-2, with a tentative D call TRBD1 (6 bases). This CDR3 comprises 15 residues. The germline V gene has CDR1 SGHRS and CDR2 YFSETQ. V was pared by 4 bases and J by 4 bases, with 17 bases between. In DNA, the CDR3 is TGCGCCAGCAGCCTAGGGGTCAGGGGCACCTATGGCTACACCTTC. Its translation: CASSLGVRGTYGYTF.